The next 27 T cell receptor beta chains were all read from a single sample in a study of cytomegalovirus exposure and HLA in healthy donors listed by TCRdb under 2017. The library was built by means of the immunoSEQ multiplex PCR assay. For the multiplex PCR, a mixture combining 60 forward primers for TCR Vbeta segments and 13 reverse primers for TCR Jbeta segments was used. The immuneACCESS repertoire file appears here via TCRdb, limited to in-frame rearrangements. These files lack a portion of the clones; in checked studies, under half of the deficit traces to unresolved V genes, and the cause of the others is not known. The sample yields about 130,000 clones; just over 70% were counted once. Of the sample, around 2.5% falls within the top ten clones. Sequencing input: PBMCs. The receptors shown here come from a woman aged 60-70 years in good health and CMV-seropositive.

This clone was counted between two and nine times. V and J are TRBV19 and TRBJ2-3; 14 nucleotides line up with TRBD2. From germline, CDR1 is LNHDA and CDR2 SQIVND (reference sequence). This CDR3 is 16 amino acids long. V gave up 4 bases and J gave up 5 bases; unmatched junction bases: 5. The CDR3: CASSTGLAGVGDTQYF. In DNA form, the CDR3 reads TGTGCCAGTAGTACGGGACTAGCGGGGGTTGGAGATACGCAGTATTTT.

The chain employs TRBV5-4 and TRBJ1-3; 12 bases are shared with TRBD1. Per germline, CDR1 SGHNT and CDR2 YYREEE (reference sequence). Trimming cost V 4 bases and J 9 bases; bases outside gene matches: 5. There are 14 residues in the CDR3. Written as DNA, the CDR3 is TGTGCCAGCAGCATGGGACAGGGGGCGCCCACCATATATTTT. Its protein product is CASSMGQGAPTIYF.

The genes are TRBV13 and TRBJ1-2; 7 positions agree with TRBD1. The V gene end was trimmed by 7 bases and the J gene end by 4 bases; junction bases not matched to a gene: 9. Germline assignment: CDR1 PRHDT and CDR2 FYEKMQ (reference sequence). This CDR3 contains 14 residues. The CDR3 sequence is CASNSGQTFYGYTF. CDR3 bases: TGTGCCAGCAACTCGGGACAGACATTCTATGGCTACACCTTC.

The chain joins TRBV28 to TRBJ2-1; the match to TRBD2 covers 7 bases. Germline V gene data show CDR1 as MDHEN and CDR2 as SYDVKM. Losses at the gene ends were 8 bases for V and 3 bases for J; bases not matched to a gene: 7. The CDR3 totals 14 residues. In nucleotides, the CDR3 is TGTGCCAGCGATGGGGGGGGGAACTACAATGAGCAGTTCTTC. It yields the protein CASDGGGNYNEQFF.

The chain recombines TRBV11-2 with TRBJ2-1; D gene ambiguous. The CDR3 has 11 amino acids. Germline CDR1 and CDR2: SGHAT and FQNNGV. Trimming cost V 10 bases and J 9 bases, with 13 bases left between them. The CDR3 reads CAISRVVEQFF. CDR3 DNA sequence: TGTGCCATCAGTAGAGTCGTTGAGCAGTTCTTC.

The V call is TRBV10-1, the J call TRBJ1-2, with a tentative D call TRBD1 (5 bases). Trimming removed 1 base at V and 6 bases at J, with 15 bases between. This CDR3 contains 15 residues. The germline V gene encodes CDR1 WNHNN and CDR2 SYGVQD (reference sequence). The CDR3 coding sequence is TGCGCCAGCAGTGAGTTTCGGGGGGGAACGAATGGCTACACCTTC. Translated, it gives CASSEFRGGTNGYTF.

This clone showed up just once. The chain carries TRBV13 and TRBJ2-2, with D hard to call. This CDR3 spans 13 amino acids. Germline CDR1 and CDR2: PRHDT and FYEKMQ (reference sequence). The V gene lost 0 bases and the J gene lost 6 bases, with 5 bases spanning the gap. Here the CDR3 reads CASSLGRAGELFF. The CDR3 coding sequence is TGTGCCAGCAGCTTAGGCCGGGCCGGGGAGCTGTTTTTT.

The CDR3 nucleotides read TGTGCCAGCAGCCCACATTATCCCGGACAGGGTGGAGGTGGCTACACCTTC. Residues: CASSPHYPGQGGGGYTF. This chain uses TRBV9 with TRBJ1-2; the match to TRBD1 covers 8 bases. Germline V gene data show CDR1 as SGDLS and CDR2 as YYNGEE. This CDR3 is 17 amino acids long. J lost 7 bases, V lost 4 bases, and 18 bases had no gene match.

The rearrangement joins TRBV7-3 to TRBJ2-3; D is unresolved. The CDR3 is made up of 14 amino acids. V was cut by 3 bases and J by 6 bases, with 13 bases left in between. The V gene's germline CDR1 is SGHTA and CDR2 FQGTGA. CDR3 sequence reads: CASSFRRERDTQYF. In DNA, the CDR3 is TGTGCCAGCAGCTTTCGGCGCGAGAGGGATACGCAGTATTTT.

This chain joins TRBV6-5 and TRBJ1-1; 8 bases agree with TRBD1. This CDR3 spans 16 amino acids. Per germline, CDR1 MNHEY and CDR2 SVGAGI. V lost 0 bases to trimming and J lost 2 bases; unmatched junction nucleotides: 5. CDR3 bases: TGTGCCAGCAGTTACTCGACAGGGGCCAAAAACACTGAAGCTTTCTTT. It encodes CASSYSTGAKNTEAFF.

The chain links TRBV5-1 to TRBJ2-1; 14 bases fit TRBD2. Germline CDR1 is SGHRS and CDR2 is YFSETQ. The CDR3 totals 16 residues. V was pared by 4 bases and J by 7 bases, with 7 bases of the junction left unmatched. As DNA, the CDR3 is TGCGCCAGCAGCACCGGACTAGCGGGGGGCAGGAATGAGCAGTTCTTC. It is translated as CASSTGLAGGRNEQFF.

The gene calls are TRBV5-4 and TRBJ1-2; no definite D call. The CDR3 loop spans 13 amino acids. V was clipped by 2 bases and J by 2 bases, with 7 bases between them. Germline V CDR1 and CDR2: SGHNT, YYREEE (reference sequence). The CDR3 DNA follows: TGTGCCAGCAGCTTCGAGAGAAACTATGGCTACACCTTC. It specifies CASSFERNYGYTF. The full variable domain, with the rest looked up from reference TRBV5-4 and TRBJ1-2, is ETGVTQSPTHLIKTRGQQVTLRCSSQSGHNTVSWYQQALGQGPQFIFQYYREEENGRGNFPPRFSGLQFPNYSSELNVNALELDDSALYLCASSFERNYGYTFGSGTRLTVV.

The V and J genes are TRBV19 and TRBJ2-5; possibly TRBD2 for D (6 bases). CDR3 length: 15 amino acids. Germline-derived CDR1 and CDR2 are LNHDA and SQIVND (reference sequence). Trimming took off 7 bases at V and 1 base at J, with 16 bases between the two ends. The CDR3 DNA follows: TGTGCCAGTATAGATGTAAGGGGAGGCCAAGAGACCCAGTACTTC. Translation: CASIDVRGGQETQYF.

This clone has a handful of counts. The gene calls are TRBV2 and TRBJ2-7; D might be TRBD2 (5 bases). Germline V CDR1 and CDR2: SNHLY, FYNNEI. With 6 bases removed from V and 3 bases from J, the gap between germline ends came to 9 bases. There are 12 residues in the CDR3. The CDR3 sequence: CASRASYYEQYF. The CDR3 DNA reads as TGTGCCAGCAGGGCTAGCTACTACGAGCAGTACTTC.

The chain uses TRBV5-1 and TRBJ1-1, with D perhaps TRBD1 (6 bases). The CDR3 sequence is 13 residues long. CDR1 SGHRS and CDR2 YFSETQ come from the germline V gene. V was shortened by 4 bases and J by 10 bases, with 17 bases between the two germline ends. The CDR3 here is CASSPSSGGGAFF. For the CDR3, the DNA is TGCGCCAGCAGCCCCTCGAGCGGGGGCGGAGCTTTCTTT.

This chain joins TRBV9 and TRBJ2-7; D may be TRBD2 (5 bases). CDR3 size: 14 residues. Germline CDR1 and CDR2: SGDLS and YYNGEE. The V end lost 4 bases, the J end lost 3 bases, and 14 bases lay between the germline ends. The CDR3 DNA is TGTGCCAGCAGCACTGGACTGAAAGTCTACGAGCAGTACTTC. Translated, it gives CASSTGLKVYEQYF. Variable domain in full (rest from reference TRBV9 and TRBJ2-7): DSGVTQTPKHLITATGQRVTLRCSPRSGDLSVYWYQQSLDQGLQFLIQYYNGEERAKGNILERFSAQQFPDLHSELNLSSLELGDSALYFCASSTGLKVYEQYFGPGTRLTVT.

The chain has TRBV18 and TRBJ1-2; D remains ambiguous. Trimming pared 3 bases from V and 0 bases from J, leaving 11 bases between. CDR1 is KGHSH, CDR2 LQKENI, per germline. The CDR3 consists of 15 residues. The CDR3 bases are TGTGCCAGCTCACCCTCCGGAGGACCTAACTATGGCTACACCTTC. It codes for CASSPSGGPNYGYTF. The full variable domain, with the rest looked up from reference TRBV18 and TRBJ1-2, is NAGVMQNPRHLVRRRGQEARLRCSPMKGHSHVYWYRQLPEEGLKFMVYLQKENIIDESGMPKERFSAEFPKEGPSILRIQQVVRGDSAAYFCASSPSGGPNYGYTFGSGTRLTVV.

The chain recombines TRBV5-4 with TRBJ2-5, with 12 bases lining up with TRBD2. Looked up from germline, CDR1 is SGHNT and CDR2 is YYREEE (reference sequence). V lost 2 bases and J lost 5; bases outside the gene matches: 10. CDR3 length: 17 amino acids. Here the CDR3 DNA reads TGTGCCAGCAGCTTCGGGATTCTAGCGGGGGGGCTGGAGACCCAGTACTTC. Protein sequence: CASSFGILAGGLETQYF. The entire variable domain, with the rest obtained from reference TRBV5-4 and TRBJ2-5, is as follows: ETGVTQSPTHLIKTRGQQVTLRCSSQSGHNTVSWYQQALGQGPQFIFQYYREEENGRGNFPPRFSGLQFPNYSSELNVNALELDDSALYLCASSFGILAGGLETQYFGPGTRLLVL.

The chain has TRBV9 and TRBJ1-5; 7 nucleotides line up with TRBD1. CDR1 is SGDLS, CDR2 YYNGEE, per germline. This CDR3 contains 15 residues. The trim removed 4 bases at V and 8 bases at J, leaving 12 bases unmatched. As DNA, the CDR3 is TGTGCCAGCAGCACAGACCCAGACAGGGAAAAGCCCCAGCATTTT. Translated: CASSTDPDREKPQHF.

The V gene is TRBV6-1, the J gene TRBJ1-2; D is uncertain. This CDR3 region has 15 residues. V was clipped by 7 bases and J by 0 bases, with 15 bases between them. From germline, CDR1 is MNHNS and CDR2 SASEGT. The CDR3 sequence is CASTTYDNSNYGYTF. The CDR3 DNA reads as TGTGCCAGCACTACTTACGACAACTCTAACTATGGCTACACCTTC.

The V gene is TRBV11-2, the J gene TRBJ1-1; D is undetermined. Trimming took 2 bases from V and 2 from J, leaving 9 bases between them. Per germline, CDR1 SGHAT and CDR2 FQNNGV. This CDR3 comprises 14 residues. In DNA, the CDR3 is TGTGCCAGCAGCTTAAGACACTTTAACACTGAAGCTTTCTTT. It translates to CASSLRHFNTEAFF.

The chain couples TRBV6-5 to TRBJ2-1, with TRBD1 matching 9 bases. CDR3 length equals 16 residues. V gave up 4 bases and J gave up 3 bases; unmatched junction bases: 7. Per germline, CDR1 MNHEY and CDR2 SVGAGI. The DNA for the CDR3 is TGTGCCAGCAGTTCCTCCGGGACAGGGTTCTACAATGAGCAGTTCTTC. Its protein is CASSSSGTGFYNEQFF.

V is TRBV7-9 and J is TRBJ1-4, with 7 bases identical to TRBD1. Per the germline V gene, CDR1 is SEHNR and CDR2 is FQNEAQ (reference sequence). The CDR3 covers 13 residues. V lost 10 bases to trimming and J lost 5 bases; unmatched junction nucleotides: 7. The CDR3 bases are TGTGCCACCCTGACAGGGATCAATGAAAAACTGTTTTTT. Its translation: CATLTGINEKLFF.

The chain joins TRBV7-7 to TRBJ1-4; no definite D call. V lost 5 bases and J 0 bases, leaving 4 bases between the germline ends. Germline V gene lookup returns CDR1 SSHAT and CDR2 FNYEAQ (reference sequence). CDR3 size: 13 residues. The CDR3 region is CASSRATNEKLFF. The CDR3 coding sequence is TGTGCCAGCAGCCGCGCAACTAATGAAAAACTGTTTTTT. Full variable domain (outside the CDR3, taken from reference TRBV7-7 and TRBJ1-4): GAGVSQSPRYKVTKRGQDVTLRCDPISSHATLYWYQQALGQGPEFLTYFNYEAQPDKSGLPSDRFSAERPEGSISTLTIQRTEQRDSAMYRCASSRATNEKLFFGSGTQLSVL.

This chain connects TRBV4-2 to TRBJ2-5; D perhaps matches TRBD2 (6 bases). CDR1 is LGHNA and CDR2 is YNFKEQ in the germline V gene. CDR3 length: 16 amino acids. Trimming took 5 bases from V and 2 from J, leaving 18 bases between them. The CDR3 loop is CASSFRLGLDQETQYF. CDR3 nucleotides: TGTGCCAGCAGCTTTCGACTAGGGCTTGATCAAGAGACCCAGTACTTC.

This clone was counted between two and nine times. The chain has TRBV6-1 and TRBJ1-2; D is possibly TRBD1 (5 bases). Germline V gene sequence: CDR1 MNHNS, CDR2 SASEGT. The CDR3 runs 18 residues. With 0 bases removed from V and 4 bases from J, the gap between germline ends came to 21 bases. CDR3 bases: TGTGCCAGCAGTGAAGCATCCAGGGCCCCCTATTCGCCCTATGGCTACACCTTC. Protein: CASSEASRAPYSPYGYTF.

The V call is TRBV2, the J call TRBJ2-1, with 9 bases fitting TRBD2. Per the germline V gene, CDR1 is SNHLY and CDR2 is FYNNEI. The trim removed 8 bases at V and 8 bases at J, leaving 13 bases unmatched. The CDR3 runs 15 residues. The CDR3 nucleotides read TGTGCCAGCGCCCCGGGGGCGGGGGGGCCGGATGAGCAGTTCTTC. As protein: CASAPGAGGPDEQFF.